This T cell receptor beta chain is drawn from a study of cytomegalovirus exposure and HLA in healthy donors. Study-level findings and limits: Roughly uniform sequencing depth across donors was assumed, possibly incorrectly.

Note on this clone: Its antigen is currently unknown.

Use of 60 Vbeta and 13 Jbeta primers characterized the PCR. The method was immunoSEQ multiplex PCR; TCRdb's version includes in-frame clones alone and lacks a portion of them. Of some 96,000 clones in the sample, roughly 75% were seen once. Material: PBMCs. The TCR comes from a woman aged 60 to 75 in good health and CMV-seronegative.

CDR3 in DNA: TGTGCCAGCAGTGGGGAGAGTTGTAATGAGCAGTTCTTC. Protein product: CASSGESCNEQFF. This chain uses TRBV6-5 with TRBJ2-1; D is perhaps TRBD2 (5 bases). Per germline, CDR1 MNHEY and CDR2 SVGAGI. Trimming left V 5 bases short and J 7 bases short, with 12 bases between. This CDR3 region has 13 residues.